The 9 T cell receptor beta chains given below trace back to one sample, sequenced in a study of T cell responses to AZD1222 COVID-19 vaccine. Profiled with immunoSEQ multiplex PCR; TCRdb holds only in-frame clones, not every one. The sample lists 95,000 to 110,000 clones, about 91% occurring once. Here the sequenced sample was peripheral blood, taken on day 0 of AZD1222 vaccination. The receptor set was obtained from an adult in good health.

This sequence joins TRBV23-1 and TRBJ1-3; no clear D gene. TRBV23-1 has ORF status, its function being uncertain. CDR3 length: 20 amino acids. V was pared by 0 bases and J by 0 bases, with 21 bases between. The CDR3 bases are TGCGCCAGCAGTCAATCCCCCAACGGTAACAGCCACCACTCTGGAAACACCATATATTTT. This sequence encodes CASSQSPNGNSHHSGNTIYF.

Details on this clone: The CDR3 does not end in the conserved phenylalanine or tryptophan, so this is likely a read error. The chain is built from TRBV6-5 and TRBJ1-6; TRBD1 might be the D (5 bases). The germline V gene encodes CDR1 MNHEY and CDR2 SVGAGI. Trimming removed 6 bases at V and 10 bases at J, with 19 bases between. This CDR3 has 15 residues. In DNA, the CDR3 is TGTGCCAGCAGCATCACCGTGGGGGTTGTATCACCCCTCCACCTT. As protein: CASSITVGVVSPLHL.

V is TRBV19 and J is TRBJ1-5, with 9 bases that match TRBD1. There are 15 residues in the CDR3. Germline CDR1 and CDR2: LNHDA and SQIVND (reference sequence). The V and J ends lost 6 bases and 5 bases, in that order; junction bases with no gene match: 8. The CDR3 bases are TGTGCCAGTAGGACACAGGGGGCAAGGGATCAGCCCCAGCATTTT. The encoded protein is CASRTQGARDQPQHF. The full variable domain, rest sourced from reference TRBV19 and TRBJ1-5, is DGGITQSPKYLFRKEGQNVTLSCEQNLNHDAMYWYRQDPGQGLRLIYYSQIVNDFQKGDIAEGYSVSREKKESFPLTVTSAQKNPTAFYLCASRTQGARDQPQHFGDGTRLSIL.

This clone was observed a single time. V gene TRBV14 combines with J gene TRBJ1-5, with 8 bases lining up with TRBD1. Unmatched junction bases numbered 12, after V lost 1 base and J lost 1 base. Germline CDR1 and CDR2: SGHDN and FVKESK. The CDR3 is 19 residues long. CDR3 DNA sequence: TGTGCCAGCAGCCAAGTTAAGGTTCCGGACAGGGTAAGCAATCAGCCCCAGCATTTT. It is translated as CASSQVKVPDRVSNQPQHF. Supplemented by reference TRBV14 and TRBJ1-5, the full variable domain reads EAGVTQFPSHSVIEKGQTVTLRCDPISGHDNLYWYRRVMGKEIKFLLHFVKESKQDESGMPNNRFLAERTGGTYSTLKVQPAELEDSGVYFCASSQVKVPDRVSNQPQHFGDGTRLSIL.

Details on this clone: Other nucleotide sequences in the sample specify the same CDR3. The chain uses TRBV6-5 and TRBJ1-2, with 7 positions matching TRBD1. This CDR3 spans 14 amino acids. V trimming: 5 bases; J trimming: 0 bases; junction bases outside the gene matches: 3. Germline loops: CDR1 MNHEY, CDR2 SVGAGI. CDR3 sequence: CASSRTGANYGYTF. The CDR3 DNA reads as TGTGCCAGCAGTCGGACAGGAGCTAACTATGGCTACACCTTC.

The chain carries TRBV4-1 and TRBJ2-7; TRBD2 matches at 10 bases. Germline V lookup: CDR1 MGHRA, CDR2 YSYEKL. CDR3 length: 15 residues. V dropped 4 bases and J dropped 2; count of bases not matched to a gene: 5. The CDR3 loop is CASSPRTSGTYEQYF. The CDR3 coding sequence is TGCGCCAGCAGCCCCAGGACTAGCGGAACCTACGAGCAGTACTTC.

J is TRBJ2-1 and V is TRBV10-2, with D perhaps TRBD2 (6 bases). Germline loops: CDR1 WSHSY, CDR2 SAAADI. V was clipped by 2 bases and J by 5 bases, with 10 bases between them. The CDR3 totals 14 residues. CDR3 region: CASSEGGLNNEQFF. The CDR3 bases are TGCGCCAGCAGTGAGGGGGGACTCAACAATGAGCAGTTCTTC.

CDR3 sequence: CSVEAEGASLYEQYF. In DNA form, the CDR3 reads TGCAGCGTTGAGGCTGAGGGGGCAAGTCTCTACGAGCAGTACTTC. This chain uses TRBV29-1 with TRBJ2-7; 7 nucleotides line up with TRBD1. This CDR3 comprises 15 residues. Germline CDR1 SQVTM, CDR2 ANQGSEA. The trim removed 3 bases at V and 3 bases at J, leaving 11 bases unmatched.

The chain is built from TRBV28 and TRBJ2-1; TRBD1 agrees at 7 bases. CDR1 is MDHEN, CDR2 SYDVKM, per germline. The length of the CDR3 is 15 residues. Trimming cost V 7 bases and J 0 bases; bases outside gene matches: 6. This chain's CDR3 is CASTLTGSSYNEQFF. Written as DNA, the CDR3 is TGTGCCAGCACCCTGACAGGGAGCTCCTACAATGAGCAGTTCTTC.